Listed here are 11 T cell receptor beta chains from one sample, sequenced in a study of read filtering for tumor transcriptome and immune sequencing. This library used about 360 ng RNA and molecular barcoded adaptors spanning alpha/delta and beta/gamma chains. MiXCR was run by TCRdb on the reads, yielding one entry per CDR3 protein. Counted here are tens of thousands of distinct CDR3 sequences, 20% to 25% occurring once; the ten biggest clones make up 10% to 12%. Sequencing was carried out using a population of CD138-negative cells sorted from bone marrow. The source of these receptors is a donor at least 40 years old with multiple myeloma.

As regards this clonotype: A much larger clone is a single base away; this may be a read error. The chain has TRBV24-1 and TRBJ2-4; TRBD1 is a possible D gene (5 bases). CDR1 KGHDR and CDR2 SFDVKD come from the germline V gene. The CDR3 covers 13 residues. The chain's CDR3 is CATFLRTKSIQYF. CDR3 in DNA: TGTGCCACCTTCCTACGGACAAAAAGCATTCAGTACTTC.

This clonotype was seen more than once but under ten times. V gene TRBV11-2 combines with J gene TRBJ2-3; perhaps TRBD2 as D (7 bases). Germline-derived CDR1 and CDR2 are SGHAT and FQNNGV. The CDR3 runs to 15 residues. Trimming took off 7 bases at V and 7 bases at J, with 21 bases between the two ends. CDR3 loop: CASTRGGASTNTQYF. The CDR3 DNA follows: TGTGCCAGCACCAGAGGGGGGGCCAGTACAAATACGCAGTATTTT.

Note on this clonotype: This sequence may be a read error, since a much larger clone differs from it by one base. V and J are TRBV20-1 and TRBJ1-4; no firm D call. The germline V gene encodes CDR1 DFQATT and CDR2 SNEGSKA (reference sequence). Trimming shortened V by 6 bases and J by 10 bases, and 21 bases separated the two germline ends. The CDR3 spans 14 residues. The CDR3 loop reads CSATFRAGVGKLFF. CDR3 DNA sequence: TGCAGTGCCACTTTCCGGGCAGGAGTTGGAAAACTGTTTTTT.

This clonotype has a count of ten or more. CDR3 sequence reads: CASSTRQTYEQYF. The CDR3 bases are TGTGCCAGCAGCACCCGACAGACCTACGAGCAGTACTTC. The J gene is TRBJ2-7, the V gene TRBV11-2; possible D gene TRBD1, 5 bases. The CDR3 covers 13 residues. Germline CDR1 SGHAT, CDR2 FQNNGV. V was clipped by 5 bases and J by 2 bases, with 10 bases between them.

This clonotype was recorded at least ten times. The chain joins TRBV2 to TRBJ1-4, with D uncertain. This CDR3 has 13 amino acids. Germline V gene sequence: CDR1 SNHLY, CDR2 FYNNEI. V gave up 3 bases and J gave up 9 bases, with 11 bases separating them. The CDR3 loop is CASSDGNRQKLFF. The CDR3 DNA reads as TGTGCCAGCAGTGATGGCAATCGGCAAAAACTGTTTTTT.

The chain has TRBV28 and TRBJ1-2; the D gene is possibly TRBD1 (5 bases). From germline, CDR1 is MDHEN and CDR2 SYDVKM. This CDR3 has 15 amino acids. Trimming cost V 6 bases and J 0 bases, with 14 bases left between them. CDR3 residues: CASRLEGRTNYGYTF. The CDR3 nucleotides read TGTGCCAGCAGGCTAGAGGGACGGACTAACTATGGCTACACCTTC.

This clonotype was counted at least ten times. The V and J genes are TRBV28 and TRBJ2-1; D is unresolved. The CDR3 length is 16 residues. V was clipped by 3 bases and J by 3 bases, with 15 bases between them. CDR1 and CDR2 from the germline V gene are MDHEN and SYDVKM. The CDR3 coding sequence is TGTGCCAGCAGTTTTTCTTCGGGTCTACTCTACAATGAGCAGTTCTTC. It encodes CASSFSSGLLYNEQFF.

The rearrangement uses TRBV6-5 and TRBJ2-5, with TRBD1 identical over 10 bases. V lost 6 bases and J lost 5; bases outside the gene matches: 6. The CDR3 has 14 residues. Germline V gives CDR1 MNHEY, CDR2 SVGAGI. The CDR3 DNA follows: TGTGCCAGCAGCCTCCTGGACAGGGGGGAGACCCAGTACTTC. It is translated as CASSLLDRGETQYF.

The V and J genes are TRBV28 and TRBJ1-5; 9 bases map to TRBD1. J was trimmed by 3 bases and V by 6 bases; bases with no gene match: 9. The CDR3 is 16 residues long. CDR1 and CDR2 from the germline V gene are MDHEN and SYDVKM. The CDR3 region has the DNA TGTGCCAGCAGGCCTTTCGGGACAGGGAACAATCAGCCCCAGCATTTT. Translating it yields CASRPFGTGNNQPQHF.

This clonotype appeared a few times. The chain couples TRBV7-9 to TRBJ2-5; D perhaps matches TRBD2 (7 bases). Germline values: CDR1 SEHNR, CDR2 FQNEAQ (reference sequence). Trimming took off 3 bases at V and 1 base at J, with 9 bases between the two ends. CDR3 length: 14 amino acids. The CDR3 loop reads CASSLGGAQETQYF. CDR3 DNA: TGTGCCAGCAGCTTGGGGGGGGCCCAAGAGACCCAGTACTTC.

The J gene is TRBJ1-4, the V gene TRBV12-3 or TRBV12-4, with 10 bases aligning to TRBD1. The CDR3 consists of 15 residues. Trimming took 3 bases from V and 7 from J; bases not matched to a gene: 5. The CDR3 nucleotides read TGTGCCAGCAGTTTTCGGACAGGGGGATTTGAAAAACTGTTTTTT. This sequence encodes CASSFRTGGFEKLFF.